This paragraph reports one T cell receptor beta chain. Its antigen is not identified. The CDR3 runs 11 residues. Germline assignment: CDR1 SQVTM and CDR2 ANQGSEA. V was shortened by 5 bases and J by 5 bases, with 10 bases between the two germline ends. The PCR used 60 Vbeta and 13 Jbeta primers. Generated by immunoSEQ multiplex PCR, the TCRdb table keeps only in-frame clones and is missing some. The sample contains some 130,000 clones, around four fifths of which appear only once. These data are taken from a study of cytomegalovirus exposure and HLA in healthy donors. Study outcomes and limitations: Most of the TCR beta V segments (in an earlier analysis) were productive either about 87% or about 30% of the time. The dataset shows that most TCR sequences were rare, while some public TCRs occurred in many donors. It was only CMV serostatus that was available as immune exposure information.

This sequence joins TRBV29-1 and TRBJ2-7, with TRBD1 as a possible D gene (6 bases). Sample: PBMCs. The receptor comes from a woman aged 45-59 years in good health and CMV-seropositive. In DNA form, the CDR3 reads TGCAGCGTTCATACAGGGCACGAGCAGTACTTC. Residues: CSVHTGHEQYF.